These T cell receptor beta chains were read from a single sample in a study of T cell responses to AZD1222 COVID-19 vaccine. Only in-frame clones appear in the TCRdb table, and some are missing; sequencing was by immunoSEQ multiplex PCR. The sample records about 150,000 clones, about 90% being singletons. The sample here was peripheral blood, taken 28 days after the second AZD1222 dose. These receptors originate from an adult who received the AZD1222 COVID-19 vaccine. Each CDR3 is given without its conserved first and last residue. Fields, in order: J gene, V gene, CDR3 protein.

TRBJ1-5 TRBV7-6 ASSLQSGLNQPQH
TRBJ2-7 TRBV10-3 AISRQVGRSEQY
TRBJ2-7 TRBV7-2 ASSLDVYRSYEQY
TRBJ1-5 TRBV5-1 ASWEGRGQPQH
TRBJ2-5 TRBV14 ASSYFAGKSKETQY
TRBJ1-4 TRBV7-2 ASSLALMTGGGEKLF
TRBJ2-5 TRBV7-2 ASSLGAGGETQY
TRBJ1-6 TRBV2 ASSARWNSPLH
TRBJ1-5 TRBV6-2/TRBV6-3 ASSDRGRRSNQPQH
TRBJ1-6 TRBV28 ASSAAGGGSPLH
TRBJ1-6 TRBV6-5 ASSNRDRVYSPLH
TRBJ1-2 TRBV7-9 ASSWQGGDYGYT
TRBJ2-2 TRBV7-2 ASSSGLAGPGTGELF
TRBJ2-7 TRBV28 ASSLGGQGQYEQY
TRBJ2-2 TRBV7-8 ASSRDSNTGELF
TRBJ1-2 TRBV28 ASSSPGTGVFYGYT
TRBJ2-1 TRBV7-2 ASSSTSRLGDEQF
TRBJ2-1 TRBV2 ASSETAAGGNEQF
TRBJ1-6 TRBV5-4 ASSLGQGNSPLH
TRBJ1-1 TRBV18 ASSLQGAEAF
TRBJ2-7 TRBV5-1 ASSFLEVGYEQY
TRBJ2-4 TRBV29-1 SVEVGQVRAKNIQY
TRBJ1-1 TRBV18 ASSPTRGQGTEAF
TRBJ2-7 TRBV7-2 ASSRYRGPGYEQY
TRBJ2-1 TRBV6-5 ATAVLYNEQF
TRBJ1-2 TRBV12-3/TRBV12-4 ASSLIYGYT
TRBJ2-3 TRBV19 ASSIPRLERDTQY
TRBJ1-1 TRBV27 ASSYAGNTEAF
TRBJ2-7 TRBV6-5 ASSYRGNYEQY
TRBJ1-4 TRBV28 ASREAGGATNEKLF
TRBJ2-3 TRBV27 ASSFGAGRTPDTQY
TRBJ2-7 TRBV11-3 ASSRDYSYEQY
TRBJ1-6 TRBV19 ASTTGSQSPLH
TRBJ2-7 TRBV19 ASNPQEGSHEQY
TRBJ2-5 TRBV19 ASSNRGRETQY
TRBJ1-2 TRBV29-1 SVDDRGKYGYT
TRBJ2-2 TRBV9 ASSVTENTGELF
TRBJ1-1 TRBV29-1 SVGPSGGLNTEAF
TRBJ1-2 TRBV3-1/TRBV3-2 ASSDSYGYT
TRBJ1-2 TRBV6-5 ASSPGQGRYT
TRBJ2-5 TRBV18 ASSPTAGTGETQY
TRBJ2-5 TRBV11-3 ASSLGAGSKETQY
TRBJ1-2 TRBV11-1 ASSLGDRANYGYT
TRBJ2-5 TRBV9 ASSVGQGGERTQY
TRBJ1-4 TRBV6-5 ASSYRKGFQKLF
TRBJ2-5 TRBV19 ASSKVSGGQETQY
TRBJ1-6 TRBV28 ASSSGQGTVGSPLH
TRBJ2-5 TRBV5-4 ASRFGGHRGLEETQY
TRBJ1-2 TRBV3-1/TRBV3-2 ASSQDRSYT
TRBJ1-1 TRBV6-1 ASSDPGQGLNTEAF
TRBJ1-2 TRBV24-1 ATSEANRGPDYGYT
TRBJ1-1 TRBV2 ASRERNTEAF